Reported below is one T cell receptor (beta chain). Its specificity is not known. The data are from a study of cytotoxic CD8 clonotypes in ibrutinib-treated CLL. Study details: Response specimens were obtained following a median treatment duration of approximately 11 months, with a range of 6 to 36. Mean productive templates were 255,043; mean productive rearrangements were 94,082. Regarding the study as a whole: Clonotypes that were public were uncommon, and they contracted or stayed stable on treatment.

Libraries were prepared by immunoSEQ multiplex PCR; TCRdb keeps only in-frame clonotypes and omits some of them. This sample has 70,000 to 85,000 clones, with 80% found just once. This specimen consisted of PBMCs, obtained at disease progression, from a patient treated with ibrutinib. The TCR was taken from a human donor with chronic lymphocytic leukemia.

The CDR3 nucleotides are TGTGCCAGCAGCCGACAGGGAGGAGAGACCCAGTACTTC. It is translated as CASSRQGGETQYF. The chain is built from TRBV11-3 and TRBJ2-5; TRBD1 is a possible D gene (7 bases). V shed 5 bases and J shed 4 bases, with 11 bases lying between them. The CDR3 consists of 13 residues. Germline values: CDR1 SGHNT, CDR2 YENEEA.